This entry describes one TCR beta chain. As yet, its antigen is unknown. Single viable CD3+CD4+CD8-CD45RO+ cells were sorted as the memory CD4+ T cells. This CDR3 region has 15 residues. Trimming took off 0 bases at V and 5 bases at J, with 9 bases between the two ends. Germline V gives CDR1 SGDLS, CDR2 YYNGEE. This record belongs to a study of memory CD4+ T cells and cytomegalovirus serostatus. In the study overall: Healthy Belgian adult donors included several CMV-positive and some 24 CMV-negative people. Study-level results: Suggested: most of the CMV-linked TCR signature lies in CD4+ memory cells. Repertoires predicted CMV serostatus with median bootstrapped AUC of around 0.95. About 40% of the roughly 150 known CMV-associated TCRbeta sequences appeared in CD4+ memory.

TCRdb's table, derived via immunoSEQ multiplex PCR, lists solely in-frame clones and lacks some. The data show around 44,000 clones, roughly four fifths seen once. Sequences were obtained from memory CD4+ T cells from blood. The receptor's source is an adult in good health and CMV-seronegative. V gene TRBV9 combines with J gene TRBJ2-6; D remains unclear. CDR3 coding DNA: TGTGCCAGCAGCGTAGAGGCCCGCCGGGCCAACGTCCTGACTTTC. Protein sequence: CASSVEARRANVLTF.